Listed below are T cell receptor beta chains from one sample, sequenced in a study of blood T cell repertoires in COVID-19. The data were produced by immunoSEQ multiplex PCR, yet TCRdb's version contains in-frame clones alone and is incomplete. The sample consists of roughly 170,000 clones, around 78% of them appearing once. The source material was PBMCs or T cells enriched from blood (not recorded which). The receptor set was obtained from a woman between 45 and 60 years old who had recovered from COVID-19. The CDR3 runs from the conserved cysteine through the conserved F or W. D genes are given only for firm matches. For some rows the clone size is stated as once, few or many, or as a class when expanded; others skip it.

j_gene | d_gene | v_gene | abundance | CDR3aa | CDR3nt
TRBJ2-5 | NA | TRBV19 | once | CASSTPNIRGSETQYF | TGTGCCAGTAGTACCCCCAATATTCGGGGGTCGGAGACCCAGTACTTC
TRBJ1-2 | NA | TRBV25-1 | NA | CASSGWESAYGYTF | TGTGCCAGCAGTGGTTGGGAGTCAGCCTATGGCTACACCTTC
TRBJ1-2 | TRBD1 | TRBV19 | few | CASSIPTGRGGYTF | TGTGCCAGTAGTATACCGACAGGGAGAGGTGGCTACACCTTC
TRBJ2-5 | TRBD2 | TRBV6-2/TRBV6-3 | NA | CASSHPPRGGPGETQYF | TGTGCCAGCAGTCACCCCCCACGGGGGGGGCCTGGCGAGACCCAGTACTTC
TRBJ1-3 | NA | TRBV3-1/TRBV3-2 | NA | CASSQQVTSGNTIYF | TGTGCCAGCAGCCAACAGGTTACCTCTGGAAACACCATATATTTT
TRBJ2-1 | NA | TRBV7-2 | NA | CASSPGPVGQFF | TGTGCCAGCAGCCCGGGTCCCGTGGGGCAGTTCTTC
TRBJ1-4 | NA | TRBV3-1/TRBV3-2 | NA | CASSQFDRTDEKLFF | TGTGCCAGCAGCCAATTCGACAGAACAGATGAAAAACTGTTTTTT
TRBJ1-5 | NA | TRBV2 | NA | CASSVHRDYSNQPQHF | TGTGCCAGCAGTGTACACAGGGACTATAGCAATCAGCCCCAGCATTTT
TRBJ2-2 | TRBD2 | TRBV7-8 | few | CASSLPGGRAGELFF | TGTGCCAGCAGCTTGCCGGGGGGGAGAGCCGGGGAGCTGTTTTTT
TRBJ1-4 | NA | TRBV30 | NA | CAWSVRSGANEKLFF | TGTGCCTGGAGTGTACGCTCTGGGGCGAATGAAAAACTGTTTTTT
TRBJ1-3 | NA | TRBV5-4 | NA | CASSLARGEISGNTIYF | TGTGCCAGCAGCTTGGCCCGGGGAGAGATTTCTGGAAACACCATATATTTT
TRBJ2-1 | NA | TRBV3-1/TRBV3-2 | NA | CASSGGLAAPNEQFF | TGTGCCAGCAGCGGCGGGCTAGCAGCCCCCAATGAGCAGTTCTTC
TRBJ2-3 | TRBD1 | TRBV30 | few | CAWVMTGGAETQYF | TGTGCCTGGGTGATGACAGGGGGCGCGGAAACGCAGTATTTT
TRBJ2-1 | NA | TRBV11-2 | NA | CASSLGAANEQFF | TGTGCCAGCAGCTTAGGTGCGGCGAATGAGCAGTTCTTC
TRBJ1-2 | NA | TRBV4-2 | NA | CASSQDSGNYGYTF | TGTGCCAGCAGCCAAGATTCAGGGAACTATGGCTACACCTTC
TRBJ1-5 | NA | TRBV27 | NA | CASSSRGDISNQPQHF | TGTGCCAGCAGTTCGAGAGGGGACATTAGCAATCAGCCCCAGCATTTT
TRBJ2-1 | TRBD2 | TRBV19 | NA | CATTETSGNNEQFF | TGTGCCACCACGGAGACTAGCGGTAACAATGAGCAGTTCTTC
TRBJ2-4 | NA | TRBV7-2 | NA | CASSPRPGVIQYF | TGTGCCAGCAGCCCCAGGCCAGGGGTCATTCAGTACTTC
TRBJ1-1 | NA | TRBV10-3 | NA | CATQTETYTEAFF | TGTGCCACCCAGACAGAGACCTACACTGAAGCTTTCTTT
TRBJ2-2 | NA | TRBV9 | NA | CASNFPGGELFF | TGTGCCAGCAACTTCCCCGGCGGGGAGCTGTTTTTT
TRBJ1-6 | NA | TRBV19 | few | CASSPIQGFSPLHF | TGTGCCAGTAGCCCTATACAGGGTTTCTCACCCCTCCACTTT
TRBJ1-5 | TRBD1 | TRBV7-2 | NA | CASSFLDRAKSQPQHF | TGTGCCAGCAGCTTTCTAGACAGGGCTAAGTCCCAGCCCCAGCATTTT
TRBJ2-6 | NA | TRBV30 | NA | CACRSSGANVLTF | TGTGCCTGCCGTAGCTCTGGGGCCAACGTCCTGACTTTC
TRBJ1-5 | NA | TRBV29-1 | NA | CSVSDNAGTVSNQPQHF | TGCAGCGTTTCCGATAACGCGGGGACCGTTAGCAATCAGCCCCAGCATTTT
TRBJ1-4 | TRBD1 | TRBV11-3 | NA | CASSFTGQTNEKLFF | TGTGCCAGCAGCTTCACGGGACAGACTAATGAAAAACTGTTTTTT
TRBJ1-5 | NA | TRBV27 | NA | CASRPYGGNQPQHF | TGTGCCAGCAGGCCATACGGGGGGAATCAGCCCCAGCATTTT
TRBJ2-5 | TRBD2 | TRBV24-1 | once | CATSDFASGGRETQYF | TGTGCCACCAGTGATTTCGCTAGCGGGGGGAGAGAGACCCAGTACTTC
TRBJ1-6 | NA | TRBV28 | NA | CASSRGDLNSPLHF | TGTGCCAGCTCGCGGGGGGACCTTAATTCACCCCTCCACTTT
TRBJ1-4 | TRBD1 | TRBV5-1 | NA | CASSLAWTGGGEKLFF | TGCGCCAGCAGCTTGGCCTGGACAGGGGGCGGGGAAAAACTGTTTTTT
TRBJ1-3 | NA | TRBV27 | NA | CATKKTGSSGNTIYF | TGTGCCACCAAAAAGACAGGATCCTCGGGAAACACCATATATTTT
TRBJ2-1 | TRBD2 | TRBV5-1 | NA | CASSLGSGRRNEQFF | TGCGCCAGCAGCTTGGGCAGCGGGAGGAGGAATGAGCAGTTCTTC
TRBJ1-1 | NA | TRBV18 | NA | CASSPADEAFF | TGTGCCAGCTCACCAGCAGATGAAGCTTTCTTT
TRBJ1-2 | NA | TRBV9 | NA | CASSSRQGGYTF | TGTGCCAGCAGCTCCAGACAAGGAGGCTACACCTTC
TRBJ2-1 | NA | TRBV19 | NA | CASSRGTANEQFF | TGTGCCAGTAGTAGAGGGACTGCCAATGAGCAGTTCTTC
TRBJ1-4 | NA | TRBV14 | NA | CASSPLPGAYEKLFF | TGTGCCAGCAGCCCCCTCCCAGGGGCGTATGAAAAACTGTTTTTT
TRBJ2-1 | TRBD1 | TRBV7-9 | NA | CASSPRKGAHFNRNEQFF | TGTGCCAGCAGCCCACGTAAGGGGGCTCATTTCAATAGGAATGAGCAGTTCTTC
TRBJ1-1 | NA | TRBV2 | NA | CACGREAFF | TGTGCCTGCGGGCGGGAAGCTTTCTTT
TRBJ2-1 | NA | TRBV6-1 | NA | CASSARTPPGQVTYNEQFF | TGTGCCAGCAGTGCCCGAACCCCACCGGGACAAGTTACCTACAATGAGCAGTTCTTC
TRBJ2-5 | TRBD2 | TRBV9 | few | CASSPSPGGAQETQYF | TGTGCCAGCAGCCCAAGCCCCGGGGGGGCCCAAGAGACCCAGTACTTC
TRBJ1-5 | NA | TRBV19 | NA | CASSTTLSPLNQPQHF | TGTGCCAGTAGTACGACACTTTCTCCCCTCAATCAGCCCCAGCATTTT
TRBJ1-6 | NA | TRBV11-3 | NA | CASSSRRGEAYNSPLHF | TGTGCCAGCAGCTCGCGGCGGGGAGAGGCCTATAATTCACCCCTCCACTTT
TRBJ2-1 | TRBD2 | TRBV7-2 | NA | CASSLGGLAGGEQFF | TGTGCCAGCAGCTTAGGGGGACTAGCCGGAGGGGAGCAGTTCTTC
TRBJ1-1 | TRBD1 | TRBV6-5 | once | CASRSGQPNTEAFF | TGTGCCAGCAGATCGGGACAGCCGAACACTGAAGCTTTCTTT
TRBJ2-1 | NA | TRBV18 | NA | CASSNPGEKQFF | TGTGCCAGCTCAAATCCCGGAGAGAAGCAGTTCTTC
TRBJ1-1 | TRBD1 | TRBV7-9 | NA | CASSGRTGAFF | TGTGCCAGCAGCGGACGGACAGGAGCTTTCTTT
TRBJ1-1 | NA | TRBV29-1 | NA | CSAAGIWGTEAFF | TGCAGCGCCGCCGGGATTTGGGGCACTGAAGCTTTCTTT
TRBJ2-3 | TRBD2 | TRBV27 | NA | CASTPLGGGNTQYF | TGTGCCAGCACCCCCCTTGGGGGGGGAAATACGCAGTATTTT
TRBJ1-3 | TRBD1 | TRBV19 | NA | CASSTWQGRGLSDTIYF | TGTGCCAGTAGTACCTGGCAGGGCAGGGGGCTTAGTGACACCATATATTTT
TRBJ2-2 | NA | TRBV18 | NA | CASSPDLQVTGELFF | TGTGCCAGCTCACCCGATCTACAGGTCACCGGGGAGCTGTTTTTT
TRBJ1-1 | TRBD1 | TRBV27 | NA | CASSGRDRGSRTEAFF | TGTGCCAGCAGTGGACGGGACAGGGGTTCGAGAACTGAAGCTTTCTTT
TRBJ1-1 | TRBD1 | TRBV11-2 | NA | CASSVTGIVAFF | TGTGCCAGCAGCGTGACAGGGATCGTAGCTTTCTTT
TRBJ2-1 | TRBD1 | TRBV19 | once | CASSRSGQGQSDEQFF | TGTGCCAGTAGTCGGTCGGGACAGGGTCAGTCGGATGAGCAGTTCTTC
TRBJ1-5 | NA | TRBV27 | NA | CASSLGFAQPQHF | TGTGCCAGCAGTCTCGGGTTCGCGCAGCCCCAGCATTTT
TRBJ2-5 | TRBD2 | TRBV11-2 | NA | CASSLGAGGPSQETQYF | TGTGCCAGCAGCTTAGGGGCGGGGGGGCCCTCCCAAGAGACCCAGTACTTC
TRBJ1-5 | NA | TRBV19 | NA | CASTPGGVQPQHF | TGTGCCAGTACCCCTGGGGGGGTTCAGCCCCAGCATTTT